This TCR beta chain was captured in a study of blood T cell repertoires in COVID-19. Study overall: The samples span acute and convalescent COVID-19 from the United States, Italy and Spain.

Authors' analysis steps: How many nucleated cells were present was estimated from reference gene primer amplification. Measured with immunoSEQ multiplex PCR; TCRdb has only the in-frame clones, and not every one. That table furnishes V, J and clone size, whereas the DNA furnished D and trimming. In the table there are around 260,000 clones, 89% of which are singletons. Germline V gene data show CDR1 as MGHDK and CDR2 as SYGVNS. The CDR3 runs to 13 residues. The germline V and J ends were trimmed by 8 bases and 0 bases, with 11 bases remaining between them. The sequencing sample was made of peripheral blood. The chain has TRBV25-1 and TRBJ2-7; maybe TRBD2 (6 bases). This receptor was identified in a woman aged 40 to 50 who had recovered from COVID-19. CDR3 DNA sequence: TGTGCCAGCGGCCGGGAGCACTCCTACGAGCAGTACTTC. As protein: CASGREHSYEQYF.